Reported below is one TCR beta chain. The data derive from a study of regulatory T cells in long-lasting Graves disease. In building TCR beta libraries, iRepertoire HTBI primers were used together with Arm-PCR of CDR3 regions. TCRdb re-called the multiplex PCR reads with MiXCR, one entry per CDR3 protein. The table includes about 620,000 distinct CDR3 sequences, 15% to 20% detected once. The time point: newly diagnosed GD, antithyroid drugs for less than 3 months. Researchers made the TCR library from RNA that was extracted from PBMCs. With EDTA tubes as the receptacles, roughly 9.7 milliliters of peripheral blood were drawn. This sample was shared with a second study, whose subject was T cells in Graves' hyperthyroidism and ophthalmopathy.

The source was peripheral blood mononuclear cells (PBMCs), collected at new diagnosis, from a patient treated with antithyroid drugs. This receptor was taken from a woman under 40 with Graves disease.

The CDR3 DNA reads as TGCGCCAGCAGCTTGGGGGGAATCATGAGGACGCCGCAGTATTTT. Translated: CASSLGGIMRTPQYF. The chain links TRBV5-1 to TRBJ2-3; D remains ambiguous. There are 15 residues in the CDR3. Germline CDR1 and CDR2: SGHRS and YFSETQ. Trimming removed 0 bases at V and 10 bases at J, with 18 bases between.